These 14 T cell receptor beta chains originate from one sample sequenced in a study of T cell repertoires in cytomegalovirus infection. TCRdb re-called the reads with MiXCR, one entry per CDR3 protein. The sample lists 250,000 to 300,000 distinct CDR3 sequences, about 18% occurring once. The sequenced material came from CD8+ T cells from PBMCs. Receptor source: a human donor in good health (CMV status not recorded). Some clones in this sample may be carry-over from other donors' samples.

The sample holds a few counts of this clonotype. The chain carries TRBV29-1 and TRBJ2-1, with TRBD1 as a possible D gene (6 bases). Deletions cut 5 bases from V and 14 bases from J, with 16 bases between. Per the germline V gene, CDR1 is SQVTM and CDR2 is ANQGSEA. The CDR3 consists of 11 residues. CDR3: CSVSMQGLEFF. As DNA, the CDR3 is TGCAGCGTTTCTATGCAGGGGTTGGAGTTCTTC.

This clonotype occurred a few times. This chain uses TRBV12-3 or TRBV12-4 with TRBJ2-1, with D uncertain. The CDR3 runs to 14 residues. V dropped 3 bases and J dropped 0 bases, with 6 bases sitting between them. Here the CDR3 reads CASSFSGSYNEQFF. CDR3 in DNA: TGTGCCAGCAGTTTTTCGGGCTCCTACAATGAGCAGTTCTTC.

V usage is TRBV20-1 and J usage is TRBJ2-4; TRBD1 aligns across 7 bases. Trimming took 2 bases from V and 3 from J; bases not matched to a gene: 7. This CDR3 is built from 15 residues. From germline, CDR1 is DFQATT and CDR2 SNEGSKA (reference sequence). The CDR3 loop is CSARPTGTNKNIQYF. CDR3 in DNA: TGCAGTGCTAGACCGACAGGGACCAACAAAAACATTCAGTACTTC.

This clonotype was counted at least ten times. The chain couples TRBV7-2 to TRBJ2-5; perhaps D is TRBD1 or TRBD2 (7 bases each). CDR1 is SGHTA and CDR2 is FQGNSA in the germline V gene. This CDR3 comprises 15 residues. Trimming removed 4 bases from V and 5 bases from J, with 17 bases in between. The CDR3 bases are TGTGCCAGCAGCTCCTCCAGGGGGGGCCGGGAGACCCAGTACTTC. Translated, it gives CASSSSRGGRETQYF.

This clonotype was seen many times. The chain couples TRBV6-2 or TRBV6-3 to TRBJ2-1; no clear D. The CDR3 is made up of 15 amino acids. V was pared by 6 bases and J by 0 bases, with 12 bases between. Germline V gene sequence: CDR1 MNHEY, CDR2 SVGEGT. The CDR3 sequence is CASSPQVSSYNEQFF. Here the CDR3 DNA reads TGTGCCAGCAGCCCTCAAGTAAGCTCCTACAATGAGCAGTTCTTC.

This chain links TRBV5-1 with TRBJ1-1, with D perhaps matching TRBD1 (5 bases). The CDR3 consists of 16 residues. The V end was cut by 6 bases, the J end by 3 bases, with 21 bases between. Looked up from germline, CDR1 is SGHRS and CDR2 is YFSETQ. CDR3 loop: CASNPDSRGPYTEAFF. CDR3 coding DNA: TGCGCCAGCAACCCCGACTCCCGGGGCCCTTACACTGAAGCTTTCTTT. The entire variable domain, with the rest obtained from reference TRBV5-1 and TRBJ1-1, is as follows: KAGVTQTPRYLIKTRGQQVTLSCSPISGHRSVSWYQQTPGQGLQFLFEYFSETQRNKGNFPGRFSGRQFSNSRSEMNVSTLELGDSALYLCASNPDSRGPYTEAFFGQGTRLTVV.

This clonotype was counted only a few times. This rearrangement joins TRBV5-1 to TRBJ2-7, with 10 bases fitting TRBD2. The CDR3 extends over 16 amino acids. Germline values: CDR1 SGHRS, CDR2 YFSETQ. Trimming cost V 0 bases and J 11 bases; bases outside gene matches: 14. The CDR3 reads CASSLEASGGPLREYF. CDR3 DNA sequence: TGCGCCAGCAGCTTGGAGGCTAGCGGGGGTCCTTTGAGGGAGTACTTC.

This clonotype was seen more than once but under ten times. The chain is built from TRBV12-3 or TRBV12-4 and TRBJ1-1; D uncertain. The CDR3 contains 14 residues. V lost 2 bases, J lost 1 base, and 8 bases lay in between. CDR3 coding DNA: TGTGCCAGCAGTTTATCGCCAGCGAACACTGAAGCTTTCTTT. It specifies CASSLSPANTEAFF.

The table lists this clonotype with many counts. CDR3 DNA sequence: TGTGCCAGCAGCTGGGACCTCGGGGCCTATTACAATGAGCAGTTCTTC. Residues: CASSWDLGAYYNEQFF. The rearrangement links TRBV7-2 to TRBJ2-1, with D possibly being TRBD1 or TRBD2 (5 bases each). Deletions cut 4 bases from V and 4 bases from J, with 17 bases between. This CDR3 spans 16 amino acids. The V gene's germline CDR1 is SGHTA and CDR2 FQGNSA.

The CDR3 nucleotides are TGTGCCAGCAGCGGAGGGAGGACTAGCGAAGGGAAAGAGCAGTTCTTC. This translates into CASSGGRTSEGKEQFF. V and J are TRBV13 and TRBJ2-1; 9 nucleotides agree with TRBD2. The CDR3 loop spans 16 amino acids. The germline gives CDR1 PRHDT, CDR2 FYEKMQ (reference sequence). V dropped 5 bases and J dropped 10; count of bases not matched to a gene: 15. The full variable domain, rest sourced from reference TRBV13 and TRBJ2-1, is AAGVIQSPRHLIKEKRETATLKCYPIPRHDTVYWYQQGPGQDPQFLISFYEKMQSDKGSIPDRFSAQQFSDYHSELNMSSLELGDSALYFCASSGGRTSEGKEQFFGPGTRLTVL.

The chain carries TRBV12-3 or TRBV12-4 and TRBJ2-3, with D unclear. The length of the CDR3 is 14 residues. Trimming left V 6 bases short and J 4 bases short, with 14 bases between. CDR3 loop: CASSPTPRADTQYF. The CDR3 nucleotides read TGTGCCAGCAGCCCCACCCCTAGAGCAGATACGCAGTATTTT.

The V gene is TRBV7-9, the J gene TRBJ1-2; D unclear. V lost 4 bases to trimming and J lost 3 bases, with 9 bases between them. Germline lookup yields CDR1 SEHNR and CDR2 FQNEAQ (reference sequence). CDR3 size: 13 residues. The CDR3 spells CASSSPLDYGYTF. For the CDR3, the DNA is TGTGCCAGCAGCTCTCCTCTAGACTATGGCTACACCTTC.

The rearrangement joins TRBV7-6 to TRBJ1-1; no clear D. Trimming left V 7 bases short and J 5 bases short, with 20 bases between. This CDR3 has 15 residues. Germline V lookup: CDR1 SGHVS, CDR2 FNYEAQ. The CDR3 nucleotides read TGTGCCAGCACTAACCATCCCGGGAGGCGAACTGAAGCTTTCTTT. As protein: CASTNHPGRRTEAFF.

The chain recombines TRBV4-3 with TRBJ2-4, with 9 bases aligning to TRBD1. The CDR3 is 16 amino acids. The germline gives CDR1 LGHNA, CDR2 YSLEER. V shed 0 bases and J 8 bases; nucleotides not matched to a gene: 8. This CDR3 reads CASSQEPGQGGDIQYF. Written as DNA, the CDR3 is TGCGCCAGCAGCCAAGAGCCGGGACAGGGAGGGGACATTCAGTACTTC.